The 30 T cell receptor beta chains below come from one sample, sequenced in a study of T cell responses to AZD1222 COVID-19 vaccine. Produced via immunoSEQ multiplex PCR; TCRdb's table is partial and in-frame only. Of under 200,000 clones listed, 94% are singletons. The sample in question was peripheral blood, obtained on day 0 of AZD1222 vaccination. The receptors were gathered from an adult in good health.

The chain joins TRBV2 to TRBJ1-1; D is perhaps TRBD1 (5 bases). Germline CDR1 and CDR2: SNHLY and FYNNEI. CDR3 length: 14 residues. Trimming pared 6 bases from V and 3 bases from J, leaving 14 bases between. The CDR3 nucleotides are TGTGCCAGCAGCCCGGACGCGGGGGACACTGAAGCTTTCTTT. Protein: CASSPDAGDTEAFF. Complete variable domain (other parts from reference TRBV2 and TRBJ1-1): EPEVTQTPSHQVTQMGQEVILRCVPISNHLYFYWYRQILGQKVEFLVSFYNNEISEKSEIFDDQFSVERPDGSNFTLKIRSTKLEDSAMYFCASSPDAGDTEAFFGQGTRLTVV.

The CDR3 protein is CASSALAGGNNEQFF. The CDR3 DNA is TGTGCCAGCAGCGCCCTAGCGGGAGGGAACAATGAGCAGTTCTTC. This chain uses TRBV11-2 with TRBJ2-1, with TRBD2 matching over 12 bases. The CDR3 totals 15 residues. Germline assignment: CDR1 SGHAT and CDR2 FQNNGV. V shed 5 bases, J shed 5 bases, and the junction held 4 bases outside the gene matches.

The rearrangement links TRBV15 to TRBJ2-3, with D maybe TRBD2 (5 bases). This CDR3 is built from 16 residues. The V end was cut by 2 bases, the J end by 0 bases, with 12 bases between. CDR1 LNHNV and CDR2 YYDKDF come from the germline V gene (reference sequence). This CDR3 is CATSRLRETSTDTQYF. DNA for the CDR3: TGTGCCACCAGCAGACTCCGGGAAACTAGCACAGATACGCAGTATTTT.

V and J are TRBV15 and TRBJ2-7; TRBD2 is a possible D gene (6 bases). Trimming left V 0 bases short and J 3 bases short, with 12 bases between. The CDR3 runs to 15 residues. Germline-derived CDR1 and CDR2 are LNHNV and YYDKDF (reference sequence). The CDR3 nucleotides are TGTGCCACCAGCAGAGATCGGGGGAGTAACTACGAGCAGTACTTC. Its translation: CATSRDRGSNYEQYF. The whole variable domain, filled in from reference TRBV15 and TRBJ2-7, reads DAMVIQNPRYQVTQFGKPVTLSCSQTLNHNVMYWYQQKSSQAPKLLFHYYDKDFNNEADTPDNFQSRRPNTSFCFLDIRSPGLGDTAMYLCATSRDRGSNYEQYFGPGTRLTVT.

The V call is TRBV29-1, the J call TRBJ2-1, with TRBD2 matching 10 bases. This CDR3 has 14 amino acids. V dropped 4 bases and J dropped 8; count of bases not matched to a gene: 8. Germline-derived CDR1 and CDR2 are SQVTM and ANQGSEA. The DNA for the CDR3 is TGCAGCGTTGTGGGAGGGCTAGCGGGAGATGAGCAGTTCTTC. The encoded protein is CSVVGGLAGDEQFF.

The chain links TRBV2 to TRBJ1-1; D gene uncertain. This CDR3 region has 14 residues. Looked up from germline, CDR1 is SNHLY and CDR2 is FYNNEI. V was pared by 0 bases and J by 1 base, with 6 bases between. The CDR3 region has the DNA TGTGCCAGCAGTGAAGCGCGGGGGAACACTGAAGCTTTCTTT. The encoded protein is CASSEARGNTEAFF.

This clone occurred once. The chain links TRBV3-1 (or the pseudogene TRBV3-2) to TRBJ1-1; D uncertain. The CDR3 is 12 amino acids. V was trimmed by 2 bases and J by 7 bases, leaving 8 bases between them. Germline V gives CDR1 LGHDT, CDR2 YNNKEL (reference sequence). The CDR3 bases are TGTGCCAGCAGCCAACTCGGGAATGAAGCTTTCTTT. Encoded protein: CASSQLGNEAFF.

The CDR3 coding sequence is TGTGCCAGCTCACCATATTTCGCCCTGGAAAAACTGTTTTTT. It encodes CASSPYFALEKLFF. The chain couples TRBV18 to TRBJ1-4; D gene ambiguous. V gave up 2 bases and J gave up 8 bases, with 12 bases separating them. Germline V gives CDR1 KGHSH, CDR2 LQKENI. The CDR3 runs to 14 residues. The whole variable domain, filled in from reference TRBV18 and TRBJ1-4, reads NAGVMQNPRHLVRRRGQEARLRCSPMKGHSHVYWYRQLPEEGLKFMVYLQKENIIDESGMPKERFSAEFPKEGPSILRIQQVVRGDSAAYFCASSPYFALEKLFFGSGTQLSVL.

This CDR3 is CASSSTGLGDTEAFF. As DNA, the CDR3 is TGTGCCAGCAGTTCTACAGGGCTTGGGGACACTGAAGCTTTCTTT. The chain carries TRBV7-7 and TRBJ1-1; D perhaps matches TRBD1 (6 bases). The CDR3 loop spans 15 amino acids. V shed 6 bases and J shed 3 bases, with 17 bases lying between them. Germline assignment: CDR1 SSHAT and CDR2 FNYEAQ (reference sequence).

This clone was counted once. The rearrangement links TRBV3-1 (or the pseudogene TRBV3-2) to TRBJ2-1; 9 bases map to TRBD1. After removal of 1 base from V and 5 bases from J, the junction contained 0 bases not matched to a gene. Germline lookup yields CDR1 LGHDT and CDR2 YNNKEL (reference sequence). The CDR3 sequence is 14 residues long. The CDR3 spells CASSQGTGDNEQFF. In DNA form, the CDR3 reads TGTGCCAGCAGCCAAGGGACAGGGGACAATGAGCAGTTCTTC.

CDR3 in DNA: TGCGCCAGCAGCCAAGCCGGGGGCCGAGATACGCAGTATTTT. This sequence encodes CASSQAGGRDTQYF. This sequence joins TRBV4-1 and TRBJ2-3; perhaps D is TRBD1 or TRBD2 (6 bases each). This CDR3 region has 14 residues. The V gene's germline CDR1 is MGHRA and CDR2 YSYEKL. Trimming left V 1 base short and J 5 bases short, with 10 bases between.

V and J are TRBV4-1 and TRBJ2-7; D is perhaps TRBD1 or TRBD2 (6 bases each). The V and J ends lost 5 bases and 5 bases respectively, with 16 bases between them. Germline V gives CDR1 MGHRA, CDR2 YSYEKL. The CDR3 contains 14 residues. In nucleotides, the CDR3 is TGCGCCAGCAGCTATGGCCGGGGGCGCGACGAGCAGTACTTC. It translates to CASSYGRGRDEQYF.

This clone was seen only once. V is TRBV28 and J is TRBJ1-1; D not certain. V gave up 7 bases and J gave up 4 bases, with 4 bases separating them. This CDR3 contains 10 residues. Germline-derived CDR1 and CDR2 are MDHEN and SYDVKM. In DNA, the CDR3 is TGTGCCAGCACGAGCACTGAAGCTTTCTTT. Protein sequence: CASTSTEAFF.

The V call is TRBV6-2 or TRBV6-3, the J call TRBJ2-3; possible D gene TRBD2, 7 bases. Germline lookup yields CDR1 MNHEY and CDR2 SVGEGT. The CDR3 totals 15 residues. Trimming cost V 2 bases and J 2 bases, with 11 bases left between them. The CDR3 DNA is TGTGCCAGCAGTTACATGGGGGGGGCCACAGATACGCAGTATTTT. The encoded protein is CASSYMGGATDTQYF.

The sample holds a few counts of this clone. The chain uses TRBV2 and TRBJ1-1; no definite D call. CDR3 length equals 11 residues. The ends were cut back, 6 bases at V and 5 bases at J, with 7 bases in the middle. The germline gives CDR1 SNHLY, CDR2 FYNNEI. CDR3 in DNA: TGTGCCAGCAGCCTAAAAACTGAAGCTTTCTTT. Protein sequence: CASSLKTEAFF.

The chain combines TRBV19 with TRBJ2-2; D unresolved. Germline V lookup: CDR1 LNHDA, CDR2 SQIVND (reference sequence). With 5 bases removed from V and 4 bases from J, the gap between germline ends came to 17 bases. This CDR3 contains 16 residues. The CDR3 DNA reads as TGTGCCAGTAGTTTCCAGCCTTCGTTCGCCACCGGGGAGCTGTTTTTT. Translation gives CASSFQPSFATGELFF.

The J gene is TRBJ1-2, the V gene TRBV27; 9 nucleotides align to TRBD1. The CDR3 length is 15 residues. Germline V gene data show CDR1 as MNHEY and CDR2 as SMNVEV (reference sequence). Germline trimming cut 5 bases from V and 6 bases from J; bases unmatched to any gene: 10. DNA of the CDR3: TGTGCCAGCAGTCCCCCGGGACAGGGCCTGAATGGCTACACCTTC. Its translation is CASSPPGQGLNGYTF.

This chain uses TRBV28 with TRBJ1-2, with D hard to call. Germline values: CDR1 MDHEN, CDR2 SYDVKM. Trimming stripped 9 bases from V and 4 bases from J, with 12 bases between. The CDR3 sequence is 12 residues long. The CDR3 is CASVRFPYGYTF. CDR3 DNA sequence: TGTGCCAGTGTCAGGTTCCCCTATGGCTACACCTTC.

The chain's CDR3 is CASSVGGQAGQPQHF. CDR3 nucleotide sequence: TGTGCCAGCAGCGTAGGGGGACAGGCCGGTCAGCCCCAGCATTTT. The rearrangement links TRBV9 to TRBJ1-5; 8 bases agree with TRBD1. V lost 0 bases to trimming and J lost 6 bases; unmatched junction nucleotides: 5. The germline CDR1 and CDR2 sequences are SGDLS and YYNGEE. The CDR3 is made up of 15 amino acids.

The V gene is TRBV2, the J gene TRBJ2-7; D possibly uses TRBD1 or TRBD2 (6 bases each). The germline gives CDR1 SNHLY, CDR2 FYNNEI. V lost 3 bases to trimming and J lost 5 bases, with 20 bases between them. There are 16 residues in the CDR3. For the CDR3, the DNA is TGTGCCAGCAGTGATCAGGGGACCGGGAGTGGCCACGAGCAGTACTTC. It is translated as CASSDQGTGSGHEQYF.

The J gene is TRBJ1-2, the V gene TRBV27, with D possibly TRBD1 on 5 matching bases. Per the germline V gene, CDR1 is MNHEY and CDR2 is SMNVEV (reference sequence). The V end was cut by 10 bases, the J end by 0 bases, with 21 bases between. CDR3 length: 16 residues. This CDR3 is CATASGTNLANYGYTF. Written as DNA, the CDR3 is TGTGCCACAGCGTCAGGGACTAATCTAGCTAACTATGGCTACACCTTC.

The CDR3 DNA reads as TGTGCCAGCAGCCCCGACTTGTACCAAGAGACCCAGTACTTC. Translated, it gives CASSPDLYQETQYF. The V and J genes are TRBV11-2 and TRBJ2-5; D unclear. Germline V CDR1 and CDR2: SGHAT, FQNNGV. The CDR3 has 14 amino acids. Trimming removed 5 bases from V and 0 bases from J, with 10 bases in between.

The chain employs TRBV6-5 and TRBJ1-4; the D gene is possibly TRBD1 (5 bases). Trimming took off 2 bases at V and 7 bases at J, with 11 bases between the two ends. The CDR3 loop spans 14 amino acids. CDR1 is MNHEY and CDR2 is SVGAGI in the germline V gene. The CDR3 reads CASSYGGGVEKLFF. As DNA, the CDR3 is TGTGCCAGCAGTTACGGGGGGGGTGTTGAAAAACTGTTTTTT.

The chain combines TRBV14 with TRBJ2-7; the D gene is possibly TRBD2 (5 bases). There are 16 residues in the CDR3. Germline V gives CDR1 SGHDN, CDR2 FVKESK. Trimming left V 3 bases short and J 1 base short, with 16 bases between. CDR3: CASSHSRVGSSYEQYF. The CDR3 nucleotides are TGTGCCAGCAGCCATTCGAGGGTAGGGTCGTCCTACGAGCAGTACTTC. The variable domain in full, with the rest retrieved from reference TRBV14 and TRBJ2-7, is EAGVTQFPSHSVIEKGQTVTLRCDPISGHDNLYWYRRVMGKEIKFLLHFVKESKQDESGMPNNRFLAERTGGTYSTLKVQPAELEDSGVYFCASSHSRVGSSYEQYFGPGTRLTVT.

V gene TRBV9 combines with J gene TRBJ2-2; no reliable D call. This CDR3 comprises 12 residues. Germline CDR1 SGDLS, CDR2 YYNGEE. The V and J ends lost 7 bases and 5 bases respectively, with 9 bases between them. CDR3: CASGPPTGELFF. CDR3 sequence (DNA): TGTGCCAGCGGCCCCCCGACCGGGGAGCTGTTTTTT.

This chain links TRBV27 with TRBJ2-4; 7 nucleotides agree with TRBD2. V dropped 5 bases and J dropped 12; count of bases not matched to a gene: 10. The CDR3 length is 13 residues. From germline, CDR1 is MNHEY and CDR2 SMNVEV (reference sequence). CDR3 DNA: TGTGCCAGCAGTCGACTTCGGGACTATCCTCAGTACTTC. Its translation is CASSRLRDYPQYF.

V usage is TRBV7-3 and J usage is TRBJ2-1; 7 bases map to TRBD2. The CDR3 loop spans 12 amino acids. Germline V CDR1 and CDR2: SGHTA, FQGTGA. With V trimmed by 4 bases and J by 9 bases, 3 bases remained unmatched. CDR3 in amino acids: CASSSPSGEQFF. As DNA, the CDR3 is TGTGCCAGCAGCTCTCCTAGCGGTGAGCAGTTCTTC. The full variable domain, its missing parts supplied by reference TRBV7-3 and TRBJ2-1, is GAGVSQTPSNKVTEKGKYVELRCDPISGHTALYWYRQSLGQGPEFLIYFQGTGAADDSGLPNDRFFAVRPEGSVSTLKIQRTERGDSAVYLCASSSPSGEQFFGPGTRLTVL.

The chain combines TRBV19 with TRBJ1-2, with D unclear. Germline V lookup: CDR1 LNHDA, CDR2 SQIVND (reference sequence). This CDR3 spans 14 amino acids. With 3 bases removed from V and 8 bases from J, the gap between germline ends came to 16 bases. The CDR3, as DNA: TGTGCCAGTAGTATCAGAGGCCCCGTATTGGGCTACACCTTC. It yields the protein CASSIRGPVLGYTF.

The J gene is TRBJ2-4, the V gene TRBV27; 9 bases match TRBD1. The CDR3 loop spans 16 amino acids. Trimming cost V 4 bases and J 1 base; bases outside gene matches: 5. CDR1 and CDR2 from the germline V gene are MNHEY and SMNVEV (reference sequence). CDR3 coding DNA: TGTGCCAGCAGTTCCCGGACAGGGGCGGCCAAAAACATTCAGTACTTC. Protein: CASSSRTGAAKNIQYF.

The V gene is TRBV12-3 or TRBV12-4, the J gene TRBJ1-1, with D perhaps TRBD1 (6 bases). The CDR3 loop spans 13 amino acids. V lost 7 bases and J 6 bases, leaving 15 bases between the germline ends. The CDR3 reads CASTVVPGAEAFF. The CDR3 nucleotides are TGTGCCAGCACCGTAGTCCCAGGGGCTGAAGCTTTCTTT.